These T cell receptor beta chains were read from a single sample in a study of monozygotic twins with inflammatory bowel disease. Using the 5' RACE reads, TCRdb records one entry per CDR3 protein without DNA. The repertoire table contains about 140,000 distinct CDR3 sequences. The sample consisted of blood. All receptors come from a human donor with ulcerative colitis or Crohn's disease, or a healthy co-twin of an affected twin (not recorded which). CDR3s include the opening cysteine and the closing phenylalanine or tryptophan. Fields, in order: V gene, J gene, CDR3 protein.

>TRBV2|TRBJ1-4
CASSVGEKLFF
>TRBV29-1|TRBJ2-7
CSVEYSDRPPYEQYF
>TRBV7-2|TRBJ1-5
CASSFRGLNQPQHF
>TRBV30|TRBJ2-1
CAWSASGRINNEQFF
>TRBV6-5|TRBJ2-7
CASSYRTGQGSYEQYF
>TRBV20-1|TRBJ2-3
CSATLAGVSTDTQYF
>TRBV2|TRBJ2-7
CASSEALAGSYEQYF
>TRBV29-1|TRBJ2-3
CSVSGTSDSTDTQYF
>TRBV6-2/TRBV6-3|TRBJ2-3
CASSLTSGHGTQYF
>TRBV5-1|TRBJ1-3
CASSLVASSGNTIYF
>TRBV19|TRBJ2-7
CASSPRGGTDFYEQYF
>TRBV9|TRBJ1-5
CASSVSGVPGGQPQHF
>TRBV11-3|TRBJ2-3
CASSFGQGSTDTQYF
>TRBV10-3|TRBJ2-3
CAISTPGSTDTQYF
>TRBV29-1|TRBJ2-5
CSVERTLVVETQYF
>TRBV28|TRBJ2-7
CASSLQSGSEQYF
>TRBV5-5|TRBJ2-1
CASSPTGTGVNEQFF
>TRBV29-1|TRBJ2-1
CSVGLVSYNEQFF
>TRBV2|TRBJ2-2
CASSEASGRRSGELLF
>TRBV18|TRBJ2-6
CASSGPDRGPSSGANVLTF
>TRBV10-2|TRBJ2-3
CASSEHAQDTQYF
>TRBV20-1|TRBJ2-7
CSASIVILDEQYF
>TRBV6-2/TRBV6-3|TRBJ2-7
CASSYTRQGNPKGIVHEQYF